The source of this T cell receptor (beta chain) is a study of shared clonotypes between healthy human individuals. This clone was seen a handful of times. Its antigen is not identified. V shed 4 bases and J shed 6 bases, with 19 bases lying between them. Germline-derived CDR1 and CDR2 are SGHRS and YFSETQ. CDR3 length equals 15 residues. Profiled with immunoSEQ multiplex PCR; TCRdb holds only in-frame clones, not every one. Of some 2,500,000 clones detected, 80% to 95% appear once; the ten largest clones hold around 0.4%. Study findings and constraints: Investigators collected only blood, and repertoires in tissues likely differ. Memory subsets generally showed smaller estimated richness than naive subsets did.

The sample consisted of naive CD4+ T cells from PBMCs. Subset of the sample: CD45RA+ positively selected. This sequence was found in a man aged 18-30 years in good health. Some clones in this sample may be carry-over from other donors' samples. The V call is TRBV5-1, the J call TRBJ1-1; D is perhaps TRBD1 (6 bases). CDR3 loop: CASSTGQNQEAEAFF. CDR3 in DNA: TGCGCCAGCAGCACCGGACAGAACCAGGAGGCTGAAGCTTTCTTT.